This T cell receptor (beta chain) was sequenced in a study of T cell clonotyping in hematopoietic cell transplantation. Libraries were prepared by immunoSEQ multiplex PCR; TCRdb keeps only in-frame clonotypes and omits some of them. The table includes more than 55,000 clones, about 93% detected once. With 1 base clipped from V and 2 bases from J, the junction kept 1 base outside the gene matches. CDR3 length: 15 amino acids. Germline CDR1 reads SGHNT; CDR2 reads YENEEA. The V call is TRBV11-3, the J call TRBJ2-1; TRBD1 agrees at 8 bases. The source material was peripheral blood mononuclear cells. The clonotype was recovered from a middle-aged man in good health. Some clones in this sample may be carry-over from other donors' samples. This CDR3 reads CASSLAQGAYNEQFF. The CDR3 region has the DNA TGTGCCAGCAGCTTAGCACAGGGGGCCTACAATGAGCAGTTCTTC. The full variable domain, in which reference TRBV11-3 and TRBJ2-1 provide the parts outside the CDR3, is EAGVVQSPRYKIIEKKQPVAFWCNPISGHNTLYWYLQNLGQGPELLIRYENEEAVDDSQLPKDRFSAERLKGVDSTLKIQPAELGDSAVYLCASSLAQGAYNEQFFGPGTRLTVL.